This TCR beta chain stems from a study of T cell responses to AZD1222 COVID-19 vaccine. About the research overall: Second-dose schedules of about 4 or about 12 weeks were combined.

Germline assignment: CDR1 SGHRS and CDR2 YFSETQ. The CDR3 covers 15 residues. V was shortened by 0 bases and J by 0 bases, with 9 bases between the two germline ends. Findings and caveats of the study: Per reports, nearly half of all spike-specific TCRs target regions that are unmutated in variants.

The table came from immunoSEQ multiplex PCR; TCRdb's copy has only in-frame clones and leaves some out. Here the sample spans tens of thousands of clones, 87% being singletons. In the case of this clone: Its antigen is not identified.

The chain uses TRBV5-1 and TRBJ1-1; no clear D. This receptor was obtained from an adult in good health. The starting material was peripheral blood, obtained on day 0 of AZD1222 vaccination. CDR3 protein: CASSLAGNMNTEAFF. The CDR3 DNA reads TGCGCCAGCAGCTTGGCTGGGAACATGAACACTGAAGCTTTCTTT.